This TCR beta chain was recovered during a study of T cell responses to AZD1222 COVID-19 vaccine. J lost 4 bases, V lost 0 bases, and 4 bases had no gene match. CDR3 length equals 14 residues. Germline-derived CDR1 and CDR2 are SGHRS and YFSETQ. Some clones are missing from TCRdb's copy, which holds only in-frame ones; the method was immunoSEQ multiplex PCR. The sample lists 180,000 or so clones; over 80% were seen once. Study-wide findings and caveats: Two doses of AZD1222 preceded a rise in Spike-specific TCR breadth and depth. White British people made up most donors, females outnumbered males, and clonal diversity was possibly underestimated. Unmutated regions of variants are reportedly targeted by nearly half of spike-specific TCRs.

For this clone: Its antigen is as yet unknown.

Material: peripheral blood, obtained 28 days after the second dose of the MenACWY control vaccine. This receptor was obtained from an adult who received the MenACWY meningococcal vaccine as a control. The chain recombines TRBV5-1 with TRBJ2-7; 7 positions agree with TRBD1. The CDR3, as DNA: TGCGCCAGCAGCTTGGCCTCAGGGGGATACGAGCAGTACTTC. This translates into CASSLASGGYEQYF. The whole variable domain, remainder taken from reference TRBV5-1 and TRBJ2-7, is KAGVTQTPRYLIKTRGQQVTLSCSPISGHRSVSWYQQTPGQGLQFLFEYFSETQRNKGNFPGRFSGRQFSNSRSEMNVSTLELGDSALYLCASSLASGGYEQYFGPGTRLTVT.